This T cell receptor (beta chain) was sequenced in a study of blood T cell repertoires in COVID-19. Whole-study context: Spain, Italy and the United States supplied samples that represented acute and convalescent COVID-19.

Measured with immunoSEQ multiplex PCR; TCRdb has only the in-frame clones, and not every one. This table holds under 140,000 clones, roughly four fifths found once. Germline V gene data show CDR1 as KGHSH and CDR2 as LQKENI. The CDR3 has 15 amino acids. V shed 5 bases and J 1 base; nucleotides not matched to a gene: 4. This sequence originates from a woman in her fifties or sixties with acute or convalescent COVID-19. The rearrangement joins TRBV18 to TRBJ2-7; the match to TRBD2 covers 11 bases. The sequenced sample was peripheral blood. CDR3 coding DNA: TGTGCCAGCTCAAAAGGGACTAGCGGATCCTACGAGCAGTACTTC. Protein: CASSKGTSGSYEQYF.